The 2 T cell receptor beta chains listed next were all sequenced from one sample in a study of T cell clones after liver transplantation (dated by TCRdb to about 2019). The library relied on the immunoSEQ multiplex PCR assay. The table comes from immuneACCESS by way of TCRdb, which keeps in-frame sequences with V and J called. Part of the clones is missing from these tables; in studies checked, under half for an unresolved V gene and the rest for unknown reasons. This sample has about 70,000 clones in its table, and roughly 80% of those were observed once. The ten top clones hold about 0.79% of the sample. Specimen: CD4+ T cells from blood, collected 12 months after liver transplant. The receptors here all came from a human patient who received a liver transplant. In patients who had a transplant, some T cells may come from the graft donor.

This clone was seen a single time. The genes are TRBV2 and TRBJ2-3, with no clear D. The V gene lost 6 bases and the J gene lost 2 bases, with 15 bases spanning the gap. This CDR3 region has 15 residues. CDR1 and CDR2 from the germline V gene are SNHLY and FYNNEI. CDR3 in DNA: TGTGCCAGCAGGGGTACTAAAGCCGTCACAGATACGCAGTATTTT. Its protein is CASRGTKAVTDTQYF.

This chain uses TRBV5-1 with TRBJ2-1, with 7 nucleotides matching TRBD1. The CDR3 is 15 amino acids. The germline V gene has CDR1 SGHRS and CDR2 YFSETQ. The trim removed 7 bases at V and 2 bases at J, leaving 9 bases unmatched. CDR3 amino acids: CASSLGGQTYNEQFF. CDR3 bases: TGCGCCAGCTCCCTAGGGGGCCAGACCTACAATGAGCAGTTCTTC.